Listed here are 25 T cell receptor beta chains from one sample, sequenced in a study of blood T cell repertoires in COVID-19. TCRdb's table, derived via immunoSEQ multiplex PCR, lists solely in-frame clones and lacks some. The repertoire holds 240,000 or so clones, with 88% as singletons. Sequenced: peripheral blood. These receptors all come from a woman between 40 and 50 years old who had recovered from COVID-19.

The V gene is TRBV5-6, the J gene TRBJ1-6; a weak D match, TRBD1 (5 bases). V gave up 4 bases and J gave up 1 base, with 9 bases separating them. The CDR3 has 15 amino acids. CDR1 is SGHDT, CDR2 YYEEEE, per germline. CDR3 sequence: CASSRDWSYNSPLHF. In DNA form, the CDR3 reads TGTGCCAGCAGCCGGGACTGGTCCTATAATTCACCCCTCCACTTT.

The chain joins TRBV28 to TRBJ2-5; TRBD2 is a possible D gene (7 bases). The V end was cut by 2 bases, the J end by 5 bases, with 12 bases between. The CDR3 totals 14 residues. Germline V CDR1 and CDR2: MDHEN, SYDVKM. The chain's CDR3 is CASSLGGARETQYF. CDR3 DNA sequence: TGTGCCAGCAGTTTAGGGGGGGCTAGGGAGACCCAGTACTTC.

The chain employs TRBV6-2 or TRBV6-3 and TRBJ2-5; D might be TRBD2 (7 bases). CDR1 MNHEY and CDR2 SVGEGT come from the germline V gene. V lost 6 bases and J lost 7, with 21 bases in between. CDR3 length equals 15 residues. This CDR3 is CASSPRGGPIGTQYF. CDR3 in DNA: TGTGCCAGCAGCCCGAGGGGGGGCCCAATCGGGACCCAGTACTTC.

The V and J genes are TRBV7-9 and TRBJ2-5; D unclear. CDR3 length: 16 residues. Trimming took 1 base from V and 7 from J, leaving 19 bases between them. Germline V gives CDR1 SEHNR, CDR2 FQNEAQ (reference sequence). The CDR3 protein is CASSLGSGSPTGTQYF. CDR3 nucleotide sequence: TGTGCCAGCAGCTTAGGTAGTGGCAGCCCTACGGGGACCCAGTACTTC.

This chain connects TRBV7-8 to TRBJ2-3, with 10 bases identical to TRBD1. CDR1 and CDR2 (germline): SGHVS, FQNEAQ. With V trimmed by 4 bases and J by 0 bases, 7 bases remained unmatched. The CDR3 spans 17 residues. The CDR3 is CASSSHRTGGSTDTQYF. Written as DNA, the CDR3 is TGTGCCAGCAGCTCCCATCGGACAGGGGGGAGCACAGATACGCAGTATTTT.

DNA for the CDR3: TGTGCCAGCGGGAGGCAGACCACCACTGAAGCTTTCTTT. This sequence encodes CASGRQTTTEAFF. This rearrangement joins TRBV6-5 to TRBJ1-1; D gene uncertain. The germline V gene has CDR1 MNHEY and CDR2 SVGAGI. This CDR3 contains 13 residues. V shed 8 bases and J shed 4 bases, with 14 bases lying between them.

The CDR3 sequence is CASSLGLGNSSGRSYEQYV. In DNA, the CDR3 is TGTGCCAGCAGCTTAGGGTTGGGAAACTCTAGCGGACGGTCCTACGAGCAGTACGTC. The chain employs TRBV11-2 and TRBJ2-7; 7 bases match TRBD2. V was clipped by 1 base and J by 1 base; unmatched bases: 16. The length of the CDR3 is 19 residues. The V gene's germline CDR1 is SGHAT and CDR2 FQNNGV.

This chain uses TRBV7-3 with TRBJ2-3; maybe TRBD2 (5 bases). There are 13 residues in the CDR3. The germline gives CDR1 SGHTA, CDR2 FQGTGA. Trimming pared 2 bases from V and 7 bases from J, leaving 10 bases between. CDR3 coding DNA: TGTGCCAGCAGCTTAGCCGAGGGAAATACGCAGTATTTT. Protein: CASSLAEGNTQYF.

The chain combines TRBV5-1 with TRBJ1-4, with TRBD1 identical over 12 bases. Trimming at V came to 4 bases and at J to 8 bases, leaving 9 bases not matched to a gene. Germline values: CDR1 SGHRS, CDR2 YFSETQ. The CDR3 loop spans 16 amino acids. The CDR3 protein is CASSPRDRGPDEKLFF. The CDR3 region has the DNA TGCGCCAGCAGCCCCCGGGACAGGGGGCCGGACGAAAAACTGTTTTTT. Combining the CDR3 with reference TRBV5-1 and TRBJ1-4 gives the whole variable domain KAGVTQTPRYLIKTRGQQVTLSCSPISGHRSVSWYQQTPGQGLQFLFEYFSETQRNKGNFPGRFSGRQFSNSRSEMNVSTLELGDSALYLCASSPRDRGPDEKLFFGSGTQLSVL.

The chain joins TRBV21-1 to TRBJ2-7; the table names TRBD2, a call not compared with the DNA. TRBV21-1 is a documented pseudogene. The CDR3 contains 17 residues. CDR3 sequence (DNA): TGTGCCAGCAGCAAAGTAGGGGGGGCAGGCACCACCTACGAGCAGTACGTC. The encoded protein is CASSKVGGAGTTYEQYV.

The chain combines TRBV18 with TRBJ1-6, with unresolved D. V lost 2 bases and J 12 bases, leaving 14 bases between the germline ends. CDR1 is KGHSH and CDR2 is LQKENI in the germline V gene. CDR3 size: 14 residues. The CDR3, as DNA: TGTGCCAGCTCACCATCCGACACCTTTGGACCCCTCCACTTT. It yields the protein CASSPSDTFGPLHF.

The chain is built from TRBV3-1 (or the pseudogene TRBV3-2) and TRBJ1-6, with 7 bases identical to TRBD1. CDR3 length: 16 residues. V lost 1 base to trimming and J lost 3 bases; unmatched junction nucleotides: 3. The germline V gene encodes CDR1 LGHDT and CDR2 YNNKEL (reference sequence). The CDR3 is CASSQGSGGYNSPLHF. DNA of the CDR3: TGTGCCAGCAGCCAAGGGTCAGGGGGCTATAATTCACCCCTCCACTTT.

The gene calls are TRBV6-1 and TRBJ1-2; perhaps TRBD1 as D (5 bases). Germline lookup yields CDR1 MNHNS and CDR2 SASEGT. The CDR3 sequence is 14 residues long. V was trimmed by 1 base and J by 4 bases, leaving 10 bases between them. For the CDR3, the DNA is TGTGCCAGCAGTGAAGGGGGCGTTTCCTATGGCTACACCTTC. This sequence encodes CASSEGGVSYGYTF.

The chain recombines TRBV6-5 with TRBJ1-2; TRBD1 might be the D (6 bases). The CDR3 is made up of 12 amino acids. The ends were cut back, 6 bases at V and 8 bases at J, with 13 bases in the middle. Germline V gives CDR1 MNHEY, CDR2 SVGAGI. CDR3 coding DNA: TGTGCCAGCAGGTTACAGGGTCGGGGCTACACCTTC. Translating gives CASRLQGRGYTF.

The chain joins TRBV18 to TRBJ2-7; a possible D gene is TRBD1 (5 bases). Germline assignment: CDR1 KGHSH and CDR2 LQKENI. The CDR3 length is 15 residues. V was clipped by 3 bases and J by 5 bases, with 17 bases between them. CDR3 sequence (DNA): TGTGCCAGCTCACCTGGGGTTTCAGGGCTGGACGAGCAGTACTTC. Translated, it gives CASSPGVSGLDEQYF.

This rearrangement joins TRBV19 to TRBJ1-2; 8 bases fit TRBD1. V shed 3 bases and J 7 bases; nucleotides not matched to a gene: 7. Germline V CDR1 and CDR2: LNHDA, SQIVND (reference sequence). The length of the CDR3 is 14 residues. The CDR3 spells CASSILGQVFGYTF. The CDR3 nucleotides are TGTGCCAGTAGTATCTTGGGACAGGTTTTTGGCTACACCTTC.

The rearrangement joins TRBV6-5 to TRBJ2-5; D possibly corresponds to TRBD2 (6 bases). V gave up 6 bases and J gave up 5 bases, with 16 bases separating them. Germline values: CDR1 MNHEY, CDR2 SVGAGI. The CDR3 sequence is 14 residues long. CDR3 DNA: TGTGCCAGCAGGGCGGGACTCCGCCGGGAGACCCAGTACTTC. Encoded protein: CASRAGLRRETQYF.

V is TRBV6-2 or TRBV6-3 and J is TRBJ1-1; no firm D call. The CDR3 spans 13 residues. V was trimmed by 2 bases and J by 2 bases, leaving 6 bases between them. Germline V gene data show CDR1 as MNHEY and CDR2 as SVGEGT. DNA for the CDR3: TGTGCCAGCAGTTACCCACTCAACACTGAAGCTTTCTTT. Translating gives CASSYPLNTEAFF.

The chain carries TRBV6-4 and TRBJ1-2; the D gene is possibly TRBD1 (5 bases). This CDR3 has 15 amino acids. With 0 bases removed from V and 2 bases from J, the gap between germline ends came to 10 bases. Germline CDR1 reads MRHNA; CDR2 reads SNTAGT. The CDR3 loop is CASSDSGGANYGYTF. The DNA for the CDR3 is TGTGCCAGCAGTGACTCCGGAGGGGCAAACTATGGCTACACCTTC.

The gene calls are TRBV13 and TRBJ2-1, with 10 positions matching TRBD2. Per germline, CDR1 PRHDT and CDR2 FYEKMQ (reference sequence). J lost 1 base, V lost 10 bases, and 4 bases had no gene match. This CDR3 region has 14 residues. The CDR3 DNA sequence: TGTGCCACCGAGCGGGAGGGGTCCTACAATGAGCAGTTCTTC. Encoded protein: CATEREGSYNEQFF.

The rearrangement uses TRBV6-5 and TRBJ2-7, with 7 positions matching TRBD2. Germline V lookup: CDR1 MNHEY, CDR2 SVGAGI. V was clipped by 7 bases and J by 1 base; unmatched bases: 4. This CDR3 comprises 13 residues. The CDR3 protein is CASTHGGSYEQYF. The CDR3 bases are TGTGCCAGCACACACGGGGGGTCCTACGAGCAGTACTTC.

V is TRBV11-2 and J is TRBJ1-1; D call uncertain. From germline, CDR1 is SGHAT and CDR2 FQNNGV. This CDR3 comprises 13 residues. Trimming stripped 4 bases from V and 7 bases from J, with 13 bases between. The CDR3 spells CASSSGYPIEAFF. In nucleotides, the CDR3 is TGTGCCAGCAGCTCCGGGTACCCCATTGAAGCTTTCTTT.

The rearrangement links TRBV11-2 to TRBJ1-4, with D unresolved. V lost 0 bases, J lost 8 bases, and 19 bases lay in between. This CDR3 spans 17 amino acids. The germline CDR1 and CDR2 sequences are SGHAT and FQNNGV. CDR3 DNA sequence: TGTGCCAGCAGCTTAGATTGGCTGGGCAGGCGGGGAGAAAAACTGTTTTTT. Translation gives CASSLDWLGRRGEKLFF. The variable domain in full, completed from reference TRBV11-2 and TRBJ1-4, reads EAGVAQSPRYKIIEKRQSVAFWCNPISGHATLYWYQQILGQGPKLLIQFQNNGVVDDSQLPKDRFSAERLKGVDSTLKIQPAKLEDSAVYLCASSLDWLGRRGEKLFFGSGTQLSVL.

The chain couples TRBV3-1 (or the pseudogene TRBV3-2) to TRBJ2-2; 10 bases map to TRBD2. CDR1 and CDR2 from the germline V gene are LGHDT and YNNKEL (reference sequence). This CDR3 spans 15 amino acids. V lost 4 bases and J lost 6; bases outside the gene matches: 5. The CDR3 protein is CASSPLAGVAGELFF. The CDR3 DNA reads as TGTGCCAGCAGCCCGCTAGCGGGAGTGGCCGGGGAGCTGTTTTTT.

J is TRBJ1-6 and V is TRBV6-5, with 9 bases aligning to TRBD1. Germline CDR1 reads MNHEY; CDR2 reads SVGAGI. This CDR3 comprises 15 residues. CDR3 in DNA: TGTACCACCAAACAGGGGGCTTCCTATAATTCACCCCTCCACTTT. Protein: CTTKQGASYNSPLHF.